This T cell receptor (beta chain) comes out of a study of T cells after yellow fever vaccination. Conversion of TCR transcripts into cDNA relied on 5'RACE template switching, which added a universal primer site and UMIs. TCRdb processed the 5' RACE reads anew with MiXCR; each CDR3 protein has one entry. The profile shows some 560,000 distinct CDR3 sequences, about a sixth of them singletons. The ends lost 3 bases at V and 9 bases at J; junction bases unmatched: 12. Germline V gene lookup returns CDR1 SGHDT and CDR2 YYEEEE. The CDR3 consists of 14 residues. This sequence was found in a man between 18 and 35 years old who received the YFV17D yellow fever vaccine. Sample: PBMCs, taken 5 days after the first yellow fever vaccination. The V gene is TRBV5-6, the J gene TRBJ2-7, with TRBD1 matching over 7 bases. The CDR3 reads CASSSPWTGAAQYV. The CDR3 DNA is TGTGCCAGCAGCTCACCCTGGACAGGAGCGGCGCAGTACGTC.